These 31 T cell receptor beta chains originate from one sample sequenced in a study of T cells in Graves' hyperthyroidism and ophthalmopathy. The investigators amplified TCR beta CDR3 regions from RNA transcripts. First-round RT-PCR with HTBI primers amplified the TCR CDR3 region. TCRdb itself ran the multiplex PCR reads through MiXCR, one entry per CDR3 protein. The sample has about 660,000 distinct CDR3 sequences; just under 45% are singletons. Sequencing was done on a sample of peripheral blood or thyroid tissue (not recorded which). The receptor set was obtained from an adult man with Graves' disease, either hyperthyroidism or ophthalmopathy (not recorded which).

To note about this clonotype: It may be a read error: a sequence one base away is much more abundant. Since the CDR3 does not end with the conserved phenylalanine or tryptophan, this likely comes from a read error. CDR3 loop: CASSSGANQPQHS. The CDR3 nucleotides read TGTGCCAGCAGTTCAGGGGCGAATCAGCCCCAGCATTCT. J is TRBJ1-5 and V is TRBV12-3 or TRBV12-4; possible D gene TRBD1, 6 bases. Deletions cut 4 bases from V and 4 bases from J, with 8 bases between. The CDR3 loop spans 13 amino acids.

The V gene is TRBV2, the J gene TRBJ1-5; D is uncertain. This CDR3 comprises 14 residues. From germline, CDR1 is SNHLY and CDR2 FYNNEI. V was pared by 8 bases and J by 0 bases, with 11 bases between. As DNA, the CDR3 is TGTGCCAGCTGGACGGAAGATAGCAATCAGCCCCAGCATTTT. Translated, it gives CASWTEDSNQPQHF.

Written as DNA, the CDR3 is TGTGCCAGCAGCTTAGCGGGGACCCCGGATGGCTACACCTTC. Translating it yields CASSLAGTPDGYTF. This chain joins TRBV7-9 and TRBJ1-2; the D gene is possibly TRBD1 (5 bases). Germline-derived CDR1 and CDR2 are SEHNR and FQNEAQ (reference sequence). Deletions cut 0 bases from V and 6 bases from J, with 11 bases between. There are 14 residues in the CDR3.

The gene calls are TRBV13 and TRBJ1-4, with 8 bases matching TRBD1. This CDR3 is 16 amino acids long. Germline values: CDR1 PRHDT, CDR2 FYEKMQ (reference sequence). V lost 6 bases to trimming and J lost 7 bases; unmatched junction nucleotides: 13. DNA of the CDR3: TGTGCCAGCAGTGAAGTTAAGGACAGGGTGGGTGAAAAACTGTTTTTT. Its protein is CASSEVKDRVGEKLFF. Filled out from reference TRBV13 and TRBJ1-4, the complete variable domain reads AAGVIQSPRHLIKEKRETATLKCYPIPRHDTVYWYQQGPGQDPQFLISFYEKMQSDKGSIPDRFSAQQFSDYHSELNMSSLELGDSALYFCASSEVKDRVGEKLFFGSGTQLSVL.

The V call is TRBV15, the J call TRBJ2-3; TRBD2 matches at 7 bases. Trimming cost V 10 bases and J 0 bases; bases outside gene matches: 10. Germline-derived CDR1 and CDR2 are LNHNV and YYDKDF (reference sequence). The CDR3 loop spans 15 amino acids. CDR3: CASSGPSGSTDTQYF. In nucleotides, the CDR3 is TGTGCCAGCAGTGGACCTAGCGGTAGCACAGATACGCAGTATTTT.

This rearrangement joins TRBV29-1 to TRBJ1-2; 8 bases map to TRBD1. CDR1 is SQVTM and CDR2 is ANQGSEA in the germline V gene. Germline trimming cut 5 bases from V and 6 bases from J; bases unmatched to any gene: 8. This CDR3 region has 13 residues. The CDR3 region is CSVPGQGIDGYTF. CDR3 nucleotide sequence: TGCAGCGTTCCAGGACAGGGAATTGATGGCTACACCTTC.

V usage is TRBV6-5 and J usage is TRBJ2-7; 8 bases fit TRBD2. The CDR3 is 15 residues long. The ends lost 3 bases at V and 3 bases at J; junction bases unmatched: 7. Germline-derived CDR1 and CDR2 are MNHEY and SVGAGI. Here the CDR3 reads CASSYTAGVNYEQYF. The CDR3 coding sequence is TGTGCCAGCAGTTATACAGCGGGAGTAAACTACGAGCAGTACTTC.

The chain links TRBV20-1 to TRBJ2-5; 11 nucleotides agree with TRBD1. This CDR3 spans 15 amino acids. The ends lost 1 base at V and 1 base at J; junction bases unmatched: 2. Germline V gene lookup returns CDR1 DFQATT and CDR2 SNEGSKA (reference sequence). The CDR3 DNA reads TGCAGTGCTAGAGTGGACAGGGGGCTCCAAGAGACCCAGTACTTC. It encodes CSARVDRGLQETQYF.

This clonotype was counted between two and nine times. For the CDR3, the DNA is TGTGCCAGCAGCCAAGTCGAGGCGTACTCTGGAAACACCATATATTTT. As protein: CASSQVEAYSGNTIYF. This chain uses TRBV7-3 with TRBJ1-3; no definite D call. The germline gives CDR1 SGHTA, CDR2 FQGTGA. This CDR3 has 16 amino acids. V lost 5 bases and J lost 0, with 14 bases in between.

The chain is built from TRBV28 and TRBJ2-7, with 7 nucleotides matching TRBD2. CDR3 length equals 14 residues. Germline-derived CDR1 and CDR2 are MDHEN and SYDVKM. The V segment lost 6 bases and the J segment 3 bases; nucleotides outside the gene matches: 8. CDR3 sequence (DNA): TGTGCCAGCAGCAGACTAGCCCGCGACTACGAGCAGTACTTC. Protein sequence: CASSRLARDYEQYF.

The V gene is TRBV7-9, the J gene TRBJ2-7; a weak D match, TRBD1 (5 bases). This CDR3 is built from 17 residues. Germline V CDR1 and CDR2: SEHNR, FQNEAQ (reference sequence). The germline V and J ends were trimmed by 4 bases and 4 bases, with 23 bases remaining between them. The CDR3 coding sequence is TGTGCCAGCAGCTACTCCATTCGACAGTCCTCCCCTTACGAGCAGTACTTC. Its protein product is CASSYSIRQSSPYEQYF.

The chain joins TRBV7-9 to TRBJ1-1; the D gene is possibly TRBD1 (5 bases). Trimming took off 5 bases at V and 1 base at J, with 23 bases between the two ends. The length of the CDR3 is 18 residues. In germline, CDR1 is SEHNR, CDR2 FQNEAQ (reference sequence). The CDR3 is CASSQGGHPLGPNTEAFF. The CDR3 DNA reads TGTGCCAGCAGCCAAGGAGGACACCCCCTTGGACCGAACACTGAAGCTTTCTTT.

This clonotype was recorded once. The CDR3 here is CATSREGTGLSPLHF. The CDR3 DNA reads TGTGCCACCAGCAGGGAGGGGACAGGGCTTTCACCCCTCCACTTT. The chain combines TRBV15 with TRBJ1-6; TRBD1 matches at 9 bases. Looked up from germline, CDR1 is LNHNV and CDR2 is YYDKDF (reference sequence). V dropped 3 bases and J dropped 9; count of bases not matched to a gene: 6. The CDR3 is 15 residues long.

The chain is built from TRBV29-1 and TRBJ1-1; TRBD1 aligns across 7 bases. The CDR3 sequence is 13 residues long. Germline-derived CDR1 and CDR2 are SQVTM and ANQGSEA. CDR3 nucleotide sequence: TGCAGTAACCGACAGGGAGACTACTCTGAAGCTTTCTTT. This encodes CSNRQGDYSEAFF.

This clonotype was seen repeatedly, ten times or more. V gene TRBV5-1 combines with J gene TRBJ1-1; D unresolved. Germline V gene sequence: CDR1 SGHRS, CDR2 YFSETQ. There are 13 residues in the CDR3. The germline V and J ends were trimmed by 5 bases and 4 bases, with 12 bases remaining between them. CDR3 in amino acids: CASSPRVSTEAFF. DNA for the CDR3: TGCGCCAGCAGTCCCCGGGTCAGCACTGAAGCTTTCTTT.

This clonotype was recorded at least ten times. This chain joins TRBV7-9 and TRBJ1-1, with 8 bases fitting TRBD1. Unmatched junction bases numbered 8, after V lost 1 base and J lost 4 bases. Germline V gene data show CDR1 as SEHNR and CDR2 as FQNEAQ (reference sequence). The CDR3 is made up of 16 amino acids. CDR3 sequence reads: CASSLGAGGRSTEAFF. The CDR3 DNA reads as TGTGCCAGCAGCTTAGGGGCAGGGGGCAGGAGCACTGAAGCTTTCTTT.

This clonotype was counted at least ten times. This chain joins TRBV7-9 and TRBJ2-5, with 8 bases matching TRBD1. Trimming removed 5 bases from V and 0 bases from J; junction bases left unmatched: 17. Germline V lookup: CDR1 SEHNR, CDR2 FQNEAQ (reference sequence). The CDR3 contains 19 residues. The CDR3 region is CASSKGATRTGTYQETQYF. In DNA, the CDR3 is TGTGCCAGCAGCAAGGGGGCTACCCGGACAGGGACATACCAAGAGACCCAGTACTTC. Complete variable domain (other parts from reference TRBV7-9 and TRBJ2-5): DTGVSQNPRHKITKRGQNVTFRCDPISEHNRLYWYRQTLGQGPEFLTYFQNEAQLEKSRLLSDRFSAERPKGSFSTLEIQRTEQGDSAMYLCASSKGATRTGTYQETQYFGPGTRLLVL.

The chain has TRBV19 and TRBJ1-2, with 9 bases aligning to TRBD1. The CDR3 is 15 amino acids. Germline CDR1 and CDR2: LNHDA and SQIVND (reference sequence). With 10 bases clipped from V and 8 bases from J, the junction kept 17 bases outside the gene matches. CDR3 region: CATYQMDRGYRGYTF. The CDR3 region has the DNA TGTGCCACCTACCAGATGGACAGGGGATATAGGGGCTACACCTTC.

J is TRBJ1-1 and V is TRBV20-1, with D unclear. This CDR3 has 11 residues. Germline loops: CDR1 DFQATT, CDR2 SNEGSKA (reference sequence). The V end was cut by 0 bases, the J end by 7 bases, with 6 bases between. CDR3 bases: TGCAGTGCTAGAGATGTTGGTGAAGCTTTCTTT. Residues: CSARDVGEAFF.

This clonotype was seen a handful of times. The chain uses TRBV4-2 and TRBJ2-5, with D uncertain. V was trimmed by 0 bases and J by 4 bases, leaving 15 bases between them. CDR1 and CDR2 (germline): LGHNA, YNFKEQ. CDR3 size: 16 residues. CDR3 region: CASSQDVSLDRETQYF. The CDR3 DNA follows: TGTGCCAGCAGCCAAGATGTTTCCCTGGATAGAGAGACCCAGTACTTC.

The V gene is TRBV7-9, the J gene TRBJ1-3; D unresolved. CDR1 is SEHNR, CDR2 FQNEAQ, per germline (reference sequence). This CDR3 comprises 15 residues. V was pared by 0 bases and J by 0 bases, with 6 bases between. This CDR3 is CASSLAGPSGNTIYF. CDR3 in DNA: TGTGCCAGCAGCTTAGCTGGGCCCTCTGGAAACACCATATATTTT.

The rearrangement joins TRBV7-8 to TRBJ1-2, with a weak D call TRBD1 (5 bases). The CDR3 consists of 12 residues. Germline values: CDR1 SGHVS, CDR2 FQNEAQ. Trimming left V 8 bases short and J 4 bases short, with 11 bases between. CDR3 nucleotide sequence: TGTGCCAGCGTGACAGCCATCTATGGCTACACCTTC. It is translated as CASVTAIYGYTF. Using reference TRBV7-8 and TRBJ1-2 for the parts outside the CDR3, the full variable domain is GAGVSQSPRYKVAKRGQDVALRCDPISGHVSLFWYQQALGQGPEFLTYFQNEAQLDKSGLPSDRFFAERPEGSVSTLKIQRTQQEDSAVYLCASVTAIYGYTFGSGTRLTVV.

V and J are TRBV7-9 and TRBJ2-5; 8 nucleotides line up with TRBD1. The CDR3 loop spans 17 amino acids. Unmatched junction bases numbered 9, after V lost 1 base and J lost 2 bases. The germline gives CDR1 SEHNR, CDR2 FQNEAQ (reference sequence). This CDR3 is CASSLGPDRELQETQYF. As DNA, the CDR3 is TGTGCCAGCAGCTTAGGCCCGGACAGGGAGTTGCAAGAGACCCAGTACTTC.

The CDR3 here is CSAHSGGAYEQYF. In DNA form, the CDR3 reads TGCAGTGCTCATAGCGGGGGGGCCTACGAGCAGTACTTC. J is TRBJ2-7 and V is TRBV20-1; 11 nucleotides match TRBD2. CDR3 length: 13 residues. After removal of 5 bases from V and 2 bases from J, the junction contained 2 bases not matched to a gene. CDR1 and CDR2 from the germline V gene are DFQATT and SNEGSKA (reference sequence).

There are a few counts of this clonotype. The V call is TRBV29-1, the J call TRBJ1-2; 8 bases line up with TRBD1. The CDR3 consists of 13 residues. The J segment lost 8 bases and the V segment lost 6 bases, leaving 11 bases of the junction unmatched. The germline V gene has CDR1 SQVTM and CDR2 ANQGSEA. CDR3 region: CSVLPTGGGGYTF. The CDR3 DNA follows: TGCAGCGTCCTTCCAACAGGGGGGGGGGGCTACACCTTC.

Only a few counts were recorded for this clonotype. The V call is TRBV19, the J call TRBJ1-1; tentatively, D is TRBD1 (5 bases). There are 15 residues in the CDR3. In germline, CDR1 is LNHDA, CDR2 SQIVND (reference sequence). V dropped 4 bases and J dropped 1 base, with 13 bases sitting between them. CDR3 bases: TGTGCCAGTAGTAGTTCGGGGACGCCGAACACTGAAGCTTTCTTT. It codes for CASSSSGTPNTEAFF. The full variable domain, completed using reference TRBV19 and TRBJ1-1, is DGGITQSPKYLFRKEGQNVTLSCEQNLNHDAMYWYRQDPGQGLRLIYYSQIVNDFQKGDIAEGYSVSREKKESFPLTVTSAQKNPTAFYLCASSSSGTPNTEAFFGQGTRLTVV.

This clonotype has ten or more counts. The V and J genes are TRBV7-9 and TRBJ2-7; perhaps D is TRBD1 or TRBD2 (5 bases each). CDR1 is SEHNR and CDR2 is FQNEAQ in the germline V gene (reference sequence). This CDR3 region has 13 residues. V shed 5 bases and J shed 3 bases, with 11 bases lying between them. The CDR3 bases are TGTGCCAGCAGCAGGGACGGAATCTACGAGCAGTACTTC. It encodes CASSRDGIYEQYF. The whole variable domain, remainder taken from reference TRBV7-9 and TRBJ2-7, is DTGVSQNPRHKITKRGQNVTFRCDPISEHNRLYWYRQTLGQGPEFLTYFQNEAQLEKSRLLSDRFSAERPKGSFSTLEIQRTEQGDSAMYLCASSRDGIYEQYFGPGTRLTVT.

The V and J genes are TRBV14 and TRBJ2-7, with D possibly TRBD2 on 6 matching bases. The CDR3 is 14 amino acids. Germline V gives CDR1 SGHDN, CDR2 FVKESK. V was cut by 1 base and J by 1 base, with 8 bases left in between. The CDR3 here is CASSQGDLSYEQYF. The CDR3 region has the DNA TGTGCCAGCAGCCAAGGGGACTTATCCTACGAGCAGTACTTC. Using reference TRBV14 and TRBJ2-7 for the parts outside the CDR3, the full variable domain is EAGVTQFPSHSVIEKGQTVTLRCDPISGHDNLYWYRRVMGKEIKFLLHFVKESKQDESGMPNNRFLAERTGGTYSTLKVQPAELEDSGVYFCASSQGDLSYEQYFGPGTRLTVT.

The chain is built from TRBV10-3 and TRBJ1-2, with D uncertain. CDR3 length equals 14 residues. V shed 4 bases and J shed 2 bases, with 11 bases lying between them. Looked up from germline, CDR1 is ENHRY and CDR2 is SYGVKD. CDR3: CAISGVPGNYGYTF. The CDR3 DNA follows: TGTGCCATCAGTGGGGTGCCGGGAAACTATGGCTACACCTTC.

This clonotype was seen a handful of times. The chain has TRBV20-1 and TRBJ2-7; 9 bases map to TRBD2. The V segment lost 1 base and the J segment 2 bases; nucleotides outside the gene matches: 9. Germline V gene sequence: CDR1 DFQATT, CDR2 SNEGSKA (reference sequence). The CDR3 runs to 16 residues. CDR3 sequence (DNA): TGCAGTGCTAGAGGGGCGAGCGGGAGGACCGCCTACGAGCAGTACTTC. It encodes CSARGASGRTAYEQYF.

As to this clonotype: The CDR3 end shows no conserved phenylalanine or tryptophan, and so a read error is likely. The limits of the CDR3 on the DNA are not certain, so only TCRdb's listed CDR3 is given. The gene calls are TRBV9 and TRBJ2-7. Germline assignment: CDR1 SGDLS and CDR2 YYNGEE. Including both end residues, the CDR3 is 9 amino acids long. CDR3 residues: CASSPRGGE.